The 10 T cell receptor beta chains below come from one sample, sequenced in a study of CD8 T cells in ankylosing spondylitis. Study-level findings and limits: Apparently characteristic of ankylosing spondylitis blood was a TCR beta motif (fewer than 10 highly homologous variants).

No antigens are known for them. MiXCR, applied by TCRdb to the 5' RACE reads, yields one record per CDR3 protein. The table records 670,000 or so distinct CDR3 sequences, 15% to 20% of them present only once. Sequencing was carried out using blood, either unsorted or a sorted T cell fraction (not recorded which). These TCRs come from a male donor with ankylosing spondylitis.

Written as DNA, the CDR3 is TGTGCCAGCAGTGAATTTAGTCGGGAGGGATCCGAACATGAGCAGTTCTTC. It encodes CASSEFSREGSEHEQFF. The rearrangement uses TRBV25-1 and TRBJ2-1; TRBD2 agrees at 8 bases. J gave up 8 bases and V 1 base, and 13 bases lay outside the gene matches. CDR1 and CDR2 (germline): MGHDK, SYGVNS. The CDR3 covers 17 residues.

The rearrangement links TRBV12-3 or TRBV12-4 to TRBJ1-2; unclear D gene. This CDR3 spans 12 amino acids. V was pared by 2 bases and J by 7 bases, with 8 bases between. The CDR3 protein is CASSLNVGGYTF. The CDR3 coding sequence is TGTGCCAGCAGTTTAAATGTGGGTGGCTACACCTTC.

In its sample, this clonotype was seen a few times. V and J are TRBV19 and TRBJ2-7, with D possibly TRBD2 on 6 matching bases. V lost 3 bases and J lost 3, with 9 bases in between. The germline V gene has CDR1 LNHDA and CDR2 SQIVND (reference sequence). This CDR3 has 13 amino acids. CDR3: CASSIGRGYEQYF. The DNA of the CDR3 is TGTGCCAGTAGTATCGGGCGGGGCTACGAGCAGTACTTC.

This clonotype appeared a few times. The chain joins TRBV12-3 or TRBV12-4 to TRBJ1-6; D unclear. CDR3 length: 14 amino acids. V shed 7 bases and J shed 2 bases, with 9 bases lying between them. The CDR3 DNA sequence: TGTGCCAGCACTCCAGATACCTATAATTCACCCCTCCACTTT. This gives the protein CASTPDTYNSPLHF.

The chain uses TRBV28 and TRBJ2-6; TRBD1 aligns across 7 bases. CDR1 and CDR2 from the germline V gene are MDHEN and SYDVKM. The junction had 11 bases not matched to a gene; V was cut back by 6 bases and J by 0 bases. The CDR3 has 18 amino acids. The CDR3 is CASRPTGLQPSGANVLTF. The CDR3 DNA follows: TGTGCCAGCAGACCGACAGGGCTGCAGCCCTCTGGGGCCAACGTCCTGACTTTC.

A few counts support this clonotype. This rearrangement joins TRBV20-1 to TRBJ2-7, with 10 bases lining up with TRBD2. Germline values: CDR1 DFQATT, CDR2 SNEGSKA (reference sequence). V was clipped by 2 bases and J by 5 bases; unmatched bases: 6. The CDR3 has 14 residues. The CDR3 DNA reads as TGCAGTGCTAGAAAGCGGGGGGGCCTTGACGAGCAGTACTTC. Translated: CSARKRGGLDEQYF.

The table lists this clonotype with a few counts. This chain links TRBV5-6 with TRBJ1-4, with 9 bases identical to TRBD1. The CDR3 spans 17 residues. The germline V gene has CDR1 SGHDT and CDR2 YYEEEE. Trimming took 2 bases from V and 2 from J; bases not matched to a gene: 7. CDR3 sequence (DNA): TGTGCCAGCAGCTTCCCGGGACAGGGTTCGACTAATGAAAAACTGTTTTTT. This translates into CASSFPGQGSTNEKLFF.

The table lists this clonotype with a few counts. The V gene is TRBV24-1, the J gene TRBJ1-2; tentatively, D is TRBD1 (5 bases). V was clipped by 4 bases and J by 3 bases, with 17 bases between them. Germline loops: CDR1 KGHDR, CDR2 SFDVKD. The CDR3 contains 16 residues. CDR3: CATSDGSQGQDYGYTF. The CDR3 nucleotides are TGTGCCACCAGTGACGGGAGCCAGGGTCAGGACTATGGCTACACCTTC.

The CDR3 here is CASSQVTGVNTEAFF. The CDR3 coding sequence is TGTGCCAGCAGCCAAGTGACCGGGGTGAACACTGAAGCTTTCTTT. The chain carries TRBV4-2 and TRBJ1-1; no definite D call. Trimming stripped 1 base from V and 0 bases from J, with 9 bases between. This CDR3 contains 15 residues. Germline lookup yields CDR1 LGHNA and CDR2 YNFKEQ.

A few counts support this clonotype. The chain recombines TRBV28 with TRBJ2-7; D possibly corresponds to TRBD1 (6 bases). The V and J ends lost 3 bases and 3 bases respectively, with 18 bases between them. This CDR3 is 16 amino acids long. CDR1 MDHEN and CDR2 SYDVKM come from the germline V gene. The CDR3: CASSFLSRGRLYEQYF. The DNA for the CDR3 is TGTGCCAGCAGTTTCCTCTCCAGGGGCCGCCTCTACGAGCAGTACTTC.